The next 22 T cell receptor beta chains were all read from a single sample in a study of shared clonotypes between healthy human individuals. Sequencing was performed with immunoSEQ multiplex PCR; in TCRdb, only in-frame clones are kept and a portion is missing. Of about 700,000 clones detected, 92% appear once; the ten largest clones hold 24%. CD45RO negativity and positive selection for CCR7 defined naive CD8 cells, a population that excluded terminally differentiated effector memory CD45RA+ cells. Sequences were obtained from naive CD8+ T cells sorted from blood. These TCRs come from a man younger than 40 in good health.

The chain employs TRBV7-9 and TRBJ2-1; D may match TRBD1 or TRBD2 (5 bases each). Trimming left V 5 bases short and J 0 bases short, with 11 bases between. Germline V CDR1 and CDR2: SEHNR, FQNEAQ (reference sequence). CDR3 length equals 15 residues. CDR3 amino acids: CASSGTYSSYNEQFF. The CDR3 bases are TGTGCCAGCAGCGGGACCTACAGCTCCTACAATGAGCAGTTCTTC.

V is TRBV28 and J is TRBJ2-2, with 9 bases fitting TRBD1. V lost 8 bases to trimming and J lost 4 bases; unmatched junction nucleotides: 5. The CDR3 is made up of 14 amino acids. The germline V gene encodes CDR1 MDHEN and CDR2 SYDVKM. The CDR3 region has the DNA TGTGCCAGCCGAACGGGACAGGGCACCGGGGAGCTGTTTTTT. Translated: CASRTGQGTGELFF.

Only a few counts were recorded for this clone. The genes are TRBV9 and TRBJ2-5; TRBD1 agrees at 7 bases. The germline V gene has CDR1 SGDLS and CDR2 YYNGEE. This CDR3 spans 15 amino acids. The ends lost 4 bases at V and 4 bases at J; junction bases unmatched: 10. The CDR3 loop reads CASSREGGAGETQYF. The CDR3 coding sequence is TGTGCCAGCAGCCGGGAAGGGGGCGCTGGAGAGACCCAGTACTTC. The whole variable domain, filled in from reference TRBV9 and TRBJ2-5, reads DSGVTQTPKHLITATGQRVTLRCSPRSGDLSVYWYQQSLDQGLQFLIQYYNGEERAKGNILERFSAQQFPDLHSELNLSSLELGDSALYFCASSREGGAGETQYFGPGTRLLVL.

This chain uses TRBV28 with TRBJ2-2, with D perhaps assigned TRBD1 or TRBD2 (5 bases each). The CDR3 spans 13 residues. Trimming shortened V by 6 bases and J by 6 bases, and 11 bases separated the two germline ends. The germline V gene encodes CDR1 MDHEN and CDR2 SYDVKM. The CDR3 DNA is TGTGCCAGCAGACTTATGGGGGCCGGGGAGCTGTTTTTT. The encoded protein is CASRLMGAGELFF. Variable domain in full (rest from reference TRBV28 and TRBJ2-2): DVKVTQSSRYLVKRTGEKVFLECVQDMDHENMFWYRQDPGLGLRLIYFSYDVKMKEKGDIPEGYSVSREKKERFSLILESASTNQTSMYLCASRLMGAGELFFGEGSRLTVL.

V gene TRBV10-1 combines with J gene TRBJ2-7; TRBD2 is a possible D gene (6 bases). V was clipped by 6 bases and J by 2 bases, with 14 bases between them. Germline CDR1 and CDR2: WNHNN and SYGVQD (reference sequence). The CDR3 has 14 amino acids. CDR3 in DNA: TGCGCCAGCAGCGAAACGGGGGACCCCTACGAGCAGTACTTC. The encoded protein is CASSETGDPYEQYF.

In its sample, this clone was seen once. The chain carries TRBV7-9 and TRBJ1-1; D is perhaps TRBD1 (5 bases). Trimming removed 5 bases at V and 10 bases at J, with 17 bases between. This CDR3 spans 13 amino acids. Germline values: CDR1 SEHNR, CDR2 FQNEAQ (reference sequence). The CDR3 DNA sequence: TGTGCCAGCAGCCCAGGAGGGACCCGGGGAGCTTTCTTT. Amino acids: CASSPGGTRGAFF.

V gene TRBV9 combines with J gene TRBJ2-5, with 9 bases identical to TRBD2. This CDR3 has 15 residues. The trim removed 5 bases at V and 4 bases at J, leaving 9 bases unmatched. Per germline, CDR1 SGDLS and CDR2 YYNGEE. The CDR3 DNA reads TGTGCCAGCAGTGATAGCGGGAGTGGAGGAGAGACCCAGTACTTC. Protein: CASSDSGSGGETQYF.

CDR3 bases: TGTGCCAGCAGTCCTCGGGAGGGGATGAACACCGGGGAGCTGTTTTTT. Its translation is CASSPREGMNTGELFF. The chain links TRBV27 to TRBJ2-2; 8 nucleotides line up with TRBD2. The germline gives CDR1 MNHEY, CDR2 SMNVEV (reference sequence). The junction had 6 bases not matched to a gene; V was cut back by 5 bases and J by 1 base. This CDR3 has 16 amino acids.

The CDR3, as DNA: TGTGCCAGCGACCCGCCAGATACGCAGTATTTT. It translates to CASDPPDTQYF. This chain links TRBV7-9 with TRBJ2-3, with D hard to call. The CDR3 has 11 amino acids. V was clipped by 8 bases and J by 4 bases, with 7 bases between them. CDR1 SEHNR and CDR2 FQNEAQ come from the germline V gene (reference sequence).

This clone was seen a few times. DNA of the CDR3: TGTGCCAGCAGCTTAGAATGGGTTCATCAGCCCCAGCATTTT. It translates to CASSLEWVHQPQHF. The chain uses TRBV11-2 and TRBJ1-5, with unresolved D. The CDR3 is 14 residues long. Looked up from germline, CDR1 is SGHAT and CDR2 is FQNNGV. Trimming pared 0 bases from V and 5 bases from J, leaving 8 bases between.

This sequence joins TRBV21-1 and TRBJ1-5. TRBV21-1 is deemed a pseudogene. The CDR3 is 13 amino acids. The DNA for the CDR3 is TGTGCCACCAAGGGCCCTACAGCGGAGCCCCAGCATTTT. Its protein is CATKGPTAEPQHF.

This chain connects TRBV6-4 to TRBJ2-1, with TRBD2 matching over 9 bases. The CDR3 spans 14 residues. After removal of 3 bases from V and 9 bases from J, the junction contained 6 bases not matched to a gene. From germline, CDR1 is MRHNA and CDR2 SNTAGT. CDR3 amino acids: CASSEVAGVTEQFF. CDR3 sequence (DNA): TGTGCCAGCAGTGAGGTAGCGGGAGTAACTGAGCAGTTCTTC.

This clone was seen once. The chain combines TRBV7-2 with TRBJ2-7; possibly TRBD2 for D (6 bases). Deletions cut 0 bases from V and 4 bases from J, with 13 bases between. Germline values: CDR1 SGHTA, CDR2 FQGNSA. There are 15 residues in the CDR3. The CDR3 bases are TGTGCCAGCAGCTTAGCTGGAGGGTCTGGGTACGAGCAGTACTTC. The encoded protein is CASSLAGGSGYEQYF.

This clone was seen a handful of times. The chain uses TRBV7-9 and TRBJ2-1; the D gene is possibly TRBD2 (5 bases). Germline-derived CDR1 and CDR2 are SEHNR and FQNEAQ (reference sequence). Trimming cost V 0 bases and J 8 bases, with 5 bases left between them. CDR3 length: 12 residues. The CDR3 DNA follows: TGTGCCAGCAGCTTAGCGCGGGATGAGCAGTTCTTC. The encoded protein is CASSLARDEQFF.

This chain uses TRBV6-6 with TRBJ2-7; 8 bases align to TRBD2. Trimming cost V 5 bases and J 5 bases; bases outside gene matches: 11. The CDR3 consists of 15 residues. Per the germline V gene, CDR1 is MNHNY and CDR2 is SVGAGI (reference sequence). The CDR3 loop is CASSQTSGAGDEQYF. CDR3 nucleotides: TGTGCCAGCAGTCAAACTAGCGGTGCTGGGGACGAGCAGTACTTC.

V is TRBV7-6 and J is TRBJ2-1; a possible D gene is TRBD2 (5 bases). Trimming took 7 bases from V and 1 from J, leaving 11 bases between them. Germline CDR1 reads SGHVS; CDR2 reads FNYEAQ. The CDR3 covers 14 residues. The CDR3: CASKPSGSYNEQFF. The CDR3 region has the DNA TGTGCCAGCAAACCCTCGGGATCCTACAATGAGCAGTTCTTC.

The chain employs TRBV27 and TRBJ2-7; 8 positions agree with TRBD1. V gave up 2 bases and J gave up 3 bases; unmatched junction bases: 9. The CDR3 is made up of 16 amino acids. CDR1 and CDR2 (germline): MNHEY, SMNVEV (reference sequence). The CDR3 protein is CASSLVGDRRFYEQYF. The CDR3 region has the DNA TGTGCCAGCAGTTTAGTGGGGGACAGGAGATTCTACGAGCAGTACTTC.

The CDR3 bases are TGTGCCAGCAGCTTAGAGGCCGGAAACACCATATATTTT. Translation: CASSLEAGNTIYF. The chain links TRBV7-9 to TRBJ1-3; D unclear. The CDR3 has 13 amino acids. From germline, CDR1 is SEHNR and CDR2 FQNEAQ (reference sequence). V lost 1 base and J 4 bases, leaving 5 bases between the germline ends.

The chain combines TRBV27 with TRBJ2-7; D uncertain. The CDR3 is 13 amino acids. Germline loops: CDR1 MNHEY, CDR2 SMNVEV (reference sequence). The V and J ends lost 2 bases and 3 bases respectively, with 8 bases between them. The CDR3 spells CASSLAANYEQYF. DNA for the CDR3: TGTGCCAGCAGTTTAGCAGCGAACTACGAGCAGTACTTC.

This clone showed up just once. V and J are TRBV29-1 and TRBJ2-5; D is unclear. This CDR3 region has 13 residues. V was pared by 4 bases and J by 5 bases, with 14 bases between. Germline-derived CDR1 and CDR2 are SQVTM and ANQGSEA. CDR3 DNA: TGCAGCGTTGGTGGGATCCTCCTGGAGACCCAGTACTTC. This sequence encodes CSVGGILLETQYF.

A single count supports this clone. This rearrangement joins TRBV15 to TRBJ2-7; 8 bases are shared with TRBD1. J was trimmed by 5 bases and V by 0 bases; bases with no gene match: 6. CDR3 length: 15 residues. Germline V gene data show CDR1 as LNHNV and CDR2 as YYDKDF (reference sequence). The CDR3 sequence is CATSRDRTGTHEQYF. For the CDR3, the DNA is TGTGCCACCAGCAGAGATCGGACAGGGACCCACGAGCAGTACTTC.

This chain links TRBV4-3 with TRBJ2-5; the D gene is possibly TRBD1 (5 bases). V shed 0 bases and J shed 5 bases, with 10 bases lying between them. The CDR3 runs 14 residues. From germline, CDR1 is LGHNA and CDR2 YSLEER. CDR3 sequence (DNA): TGCGCCAGCAGCCAAGATTGGGGCTCGGAGACCCAGTACTTC. It specifies CASSQDWGSETQYF.